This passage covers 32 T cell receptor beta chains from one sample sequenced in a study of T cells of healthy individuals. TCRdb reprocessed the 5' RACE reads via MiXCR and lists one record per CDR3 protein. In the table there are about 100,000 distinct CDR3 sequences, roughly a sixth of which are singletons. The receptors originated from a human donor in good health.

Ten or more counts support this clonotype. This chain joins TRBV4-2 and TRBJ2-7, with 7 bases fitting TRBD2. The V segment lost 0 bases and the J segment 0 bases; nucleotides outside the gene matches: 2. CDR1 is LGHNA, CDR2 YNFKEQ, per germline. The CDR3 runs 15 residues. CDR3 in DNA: TGTGCCAGCAGCCAAGAAGCGGGGAGCTCCTACGAGCAGTACTTC. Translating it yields CASSQEAGSSYEQYF.

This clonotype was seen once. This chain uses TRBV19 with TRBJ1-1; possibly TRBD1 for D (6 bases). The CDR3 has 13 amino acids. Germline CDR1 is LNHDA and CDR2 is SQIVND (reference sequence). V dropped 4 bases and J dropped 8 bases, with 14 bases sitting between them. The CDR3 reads CASSSPDRKEAFF. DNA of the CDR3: TGTGCCAGTAGTAGCCCCGACAGGAAAGAAGCTTTCTTT.

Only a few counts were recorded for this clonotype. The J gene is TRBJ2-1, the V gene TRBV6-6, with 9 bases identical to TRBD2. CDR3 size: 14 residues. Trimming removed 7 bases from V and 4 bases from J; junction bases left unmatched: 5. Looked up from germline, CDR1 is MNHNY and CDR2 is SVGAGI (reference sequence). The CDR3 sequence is CASNIAGVYNEQFF. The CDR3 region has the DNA TGTGCCAGCAACATAGCGGGAGTTTACAATGAGCAGTTCTTC.

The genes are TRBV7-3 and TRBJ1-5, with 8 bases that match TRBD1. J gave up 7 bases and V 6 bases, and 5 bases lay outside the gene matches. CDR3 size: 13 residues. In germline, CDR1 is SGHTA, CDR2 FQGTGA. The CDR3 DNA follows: TGTGCCAGCAGTCGAGACAGGGGCCAGCCCCAGCATTTT. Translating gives CASSRDRGQPQHF.

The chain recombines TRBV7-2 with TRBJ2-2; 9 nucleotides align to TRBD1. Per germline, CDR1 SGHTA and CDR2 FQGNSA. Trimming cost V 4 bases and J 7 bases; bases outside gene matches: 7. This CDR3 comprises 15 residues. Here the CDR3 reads CASSSGQGLDGELFF. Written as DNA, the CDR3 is TGTGCCAGCAGCTCGGGACAGGGCCTTGACGGGGAGCTGTTTTTT.

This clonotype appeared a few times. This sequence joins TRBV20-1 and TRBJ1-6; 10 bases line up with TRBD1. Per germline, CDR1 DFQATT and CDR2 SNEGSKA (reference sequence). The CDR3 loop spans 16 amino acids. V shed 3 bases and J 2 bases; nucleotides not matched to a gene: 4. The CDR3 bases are TGCAGTGCTAGCCCCGGGACAGGGGCCTATAATTCACCCCTCCACTTT. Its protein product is CSASPGTGAYNSPLHF.

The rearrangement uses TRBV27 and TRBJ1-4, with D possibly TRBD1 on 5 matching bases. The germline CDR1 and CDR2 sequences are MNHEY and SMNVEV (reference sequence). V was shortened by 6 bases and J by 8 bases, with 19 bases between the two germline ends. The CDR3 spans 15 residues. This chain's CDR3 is CASSGTYRGSEKLFF. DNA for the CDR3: TGTGCCAGCAGCGGGACGTACAGAGGGAGCGAAAAACTGTTTTTT.

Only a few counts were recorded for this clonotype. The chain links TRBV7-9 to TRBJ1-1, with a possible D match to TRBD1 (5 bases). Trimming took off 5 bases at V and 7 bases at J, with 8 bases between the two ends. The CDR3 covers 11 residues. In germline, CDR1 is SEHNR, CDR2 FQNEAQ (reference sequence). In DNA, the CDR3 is TGTGCCAGCAGCCGACAGTTTGAAGCTTTCTTT. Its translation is CASSRQFEAFF.

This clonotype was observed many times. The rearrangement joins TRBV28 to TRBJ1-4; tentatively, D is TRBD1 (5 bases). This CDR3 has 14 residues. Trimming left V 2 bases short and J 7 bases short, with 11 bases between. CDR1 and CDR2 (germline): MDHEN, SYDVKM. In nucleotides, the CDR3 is TGTGCCAGCAGTTTACGGCAGGGCGGTGAAAAACTGTTTTTT. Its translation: CASSLRQGGEKLFF.

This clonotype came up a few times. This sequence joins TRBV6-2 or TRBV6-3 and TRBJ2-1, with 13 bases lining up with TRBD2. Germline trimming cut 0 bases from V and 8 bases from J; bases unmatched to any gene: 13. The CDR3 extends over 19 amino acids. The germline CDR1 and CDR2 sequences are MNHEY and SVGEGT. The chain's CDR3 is CASSYSTTSGRAKDHEQFF. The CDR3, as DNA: TGTGCCAGCAGTTACTCAACAACTAGCGGGAGGGCCAAGGACCATGAGCAGTTCTTC.

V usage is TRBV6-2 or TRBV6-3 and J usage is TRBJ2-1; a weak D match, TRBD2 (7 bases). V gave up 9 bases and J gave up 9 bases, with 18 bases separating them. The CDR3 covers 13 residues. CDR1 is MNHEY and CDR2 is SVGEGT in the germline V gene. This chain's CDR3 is CARSERRGGEQFF. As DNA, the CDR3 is TGTGCCAGATCTGAAAGGAGGGGGGGTGAGCAGTTCTTC.

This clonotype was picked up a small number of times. CDR3 nucleotides: TGTGCCAGCAGTTTAAAGGCAGGGAATGAAAAACTGTTTTTT. It yields the protein CASSLKAGNEKLFF. This chain connects TRBV28 to TRBJ1-4; the D gene is possibly TRBD1 (5 bases). CDR1 MDHEN and CDR2 SYDVKM come from the germline V gene. This CDR3 comprises 14 residues. V was pared by 2 bases and J by 5 bases, with 9 bases between.

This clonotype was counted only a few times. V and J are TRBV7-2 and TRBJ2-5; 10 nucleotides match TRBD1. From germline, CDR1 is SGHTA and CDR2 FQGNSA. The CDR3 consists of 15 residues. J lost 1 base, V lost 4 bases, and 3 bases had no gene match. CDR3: CASSWRTGGQETQYF. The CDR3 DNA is TGTGCCAGCAGCTGGAGGACAGGGGGCCAAGAGACCCAGTACTTC.

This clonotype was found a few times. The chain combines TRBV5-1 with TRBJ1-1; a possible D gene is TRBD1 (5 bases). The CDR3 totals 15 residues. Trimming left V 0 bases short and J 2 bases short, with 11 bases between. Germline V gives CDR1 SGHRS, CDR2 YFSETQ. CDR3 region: CASSLGQLPNTEAFF. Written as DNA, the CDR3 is TGCGCCAGCAGCTTGGGACAGCTCCCAAACACTGAAGCTTTCTTT.

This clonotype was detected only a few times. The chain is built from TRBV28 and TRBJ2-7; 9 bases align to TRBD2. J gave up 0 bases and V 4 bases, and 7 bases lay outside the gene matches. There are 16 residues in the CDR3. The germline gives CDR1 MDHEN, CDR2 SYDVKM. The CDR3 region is CASSWFAGGISYEQYF. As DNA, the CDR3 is TGTGCCAGCAGTTGGTTTGCGGGGGGGATCTCCTACGAGCAGTACTTC.

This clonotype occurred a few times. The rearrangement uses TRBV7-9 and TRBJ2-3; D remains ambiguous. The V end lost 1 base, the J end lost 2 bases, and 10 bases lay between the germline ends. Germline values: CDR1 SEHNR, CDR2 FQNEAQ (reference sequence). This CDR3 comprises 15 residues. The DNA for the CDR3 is TGTGCCAGCAGCTTAGTTGGGTCGATCACAGATACGCAGTATTTT. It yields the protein CASSLVGSITDTQYF. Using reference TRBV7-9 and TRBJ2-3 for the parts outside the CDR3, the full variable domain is DTGVSQNPRHKITKRGQNVTFRCDPISEHNRLYWYRQTLGQGPEFLTYFQNEAQLEKSRLLSDRFSAERPKGSFSTLEIQRTEQGDSAMYLCASSLVGSITDTQYFGPGTRLTVL.

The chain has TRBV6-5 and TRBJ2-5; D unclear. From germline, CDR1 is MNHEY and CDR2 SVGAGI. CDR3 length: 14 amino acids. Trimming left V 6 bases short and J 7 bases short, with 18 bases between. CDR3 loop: CASRQIQSGPTQYF. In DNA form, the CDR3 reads TGTGCCAGCAGGCAGATACAGAGTGGCCCGACCCAGTACTTC.

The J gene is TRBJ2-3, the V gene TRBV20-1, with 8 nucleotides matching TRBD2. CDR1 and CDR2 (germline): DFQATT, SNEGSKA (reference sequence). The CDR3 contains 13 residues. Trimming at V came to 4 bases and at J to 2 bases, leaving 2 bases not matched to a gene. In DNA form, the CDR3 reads TGCAGTGCTACTAGCGGGTTCACAGATACGCAGTATTTT. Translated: CSATSGFTDTQYF.

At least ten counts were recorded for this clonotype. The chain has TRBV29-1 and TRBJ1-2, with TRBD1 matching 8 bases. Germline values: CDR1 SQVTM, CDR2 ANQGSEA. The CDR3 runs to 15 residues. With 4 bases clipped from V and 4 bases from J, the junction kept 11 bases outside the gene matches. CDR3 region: CSVGGSGTGVYGYTF. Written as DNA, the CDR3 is TGCAGCGTTGGGGGTTCCGGGACAGGTGTCTATGGCTACACCTTC.

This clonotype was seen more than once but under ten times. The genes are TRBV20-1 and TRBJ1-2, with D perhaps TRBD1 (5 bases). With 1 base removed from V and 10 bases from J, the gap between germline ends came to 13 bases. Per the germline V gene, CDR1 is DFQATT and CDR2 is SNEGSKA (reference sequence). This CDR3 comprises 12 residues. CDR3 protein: CSARVGQTDYTF. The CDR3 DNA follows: TGCAGTGCTAGAGTAGGGCAGACAGACTACACCTTC.

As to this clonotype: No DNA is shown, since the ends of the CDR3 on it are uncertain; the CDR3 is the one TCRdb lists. The CDR3 spells CASILERGPLNEQFF. This chain uses TRBV12-3 or TRBV12-4 with TRBJ2-1; TRBD2 is the table's D call and was not checked against the DNA. Counting both end residues, the CDR3 totals 15 amino acids.

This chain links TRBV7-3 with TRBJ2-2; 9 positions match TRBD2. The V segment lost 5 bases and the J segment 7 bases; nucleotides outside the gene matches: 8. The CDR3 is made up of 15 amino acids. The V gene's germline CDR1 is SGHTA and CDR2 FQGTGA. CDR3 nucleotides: TGTGCCAGCAGCCCAGGGACTAGCTGGGTCGGGGAGCTGTTTTTT. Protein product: CASSPGTSWVGELFF.

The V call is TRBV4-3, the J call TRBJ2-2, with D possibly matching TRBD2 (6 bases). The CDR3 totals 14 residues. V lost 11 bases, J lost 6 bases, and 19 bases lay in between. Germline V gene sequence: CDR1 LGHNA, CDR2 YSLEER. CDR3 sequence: CAQVMGGRAGELFF. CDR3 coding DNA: TGCGCCCAAGTTATGGGGGGTCGGGCCGGGGAGCTGTTTTTT.

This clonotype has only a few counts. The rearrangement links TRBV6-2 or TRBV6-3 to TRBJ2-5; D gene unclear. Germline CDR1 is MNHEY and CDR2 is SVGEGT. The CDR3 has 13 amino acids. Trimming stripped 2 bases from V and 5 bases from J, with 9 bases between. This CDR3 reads CASSYVSQETQYF. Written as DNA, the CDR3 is TGTGCCAGCAGTTACGTGAGTCAGGAGACCCAGTACTTC.

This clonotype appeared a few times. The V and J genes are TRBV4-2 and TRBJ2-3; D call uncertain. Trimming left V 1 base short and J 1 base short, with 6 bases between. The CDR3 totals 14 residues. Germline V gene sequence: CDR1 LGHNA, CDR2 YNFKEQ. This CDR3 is CASSQGKGTDTQYF. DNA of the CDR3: TGTGCCAGCAGCCAAGGAAAGGGCACAGATACGCAGTATTTT.

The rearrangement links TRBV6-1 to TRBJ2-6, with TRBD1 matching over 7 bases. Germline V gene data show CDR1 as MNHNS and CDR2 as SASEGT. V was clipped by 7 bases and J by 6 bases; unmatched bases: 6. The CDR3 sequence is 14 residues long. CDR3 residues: CASTRGSVANVLTF. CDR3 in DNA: TGTGCCAGCACCAGGGGGAGCGTGGCCAACGTCCTGACTTTC.

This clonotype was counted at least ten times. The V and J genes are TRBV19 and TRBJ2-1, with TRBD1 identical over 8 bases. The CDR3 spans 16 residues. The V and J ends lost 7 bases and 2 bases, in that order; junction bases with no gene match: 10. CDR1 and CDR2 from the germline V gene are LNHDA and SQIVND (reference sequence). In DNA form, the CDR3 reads TGTGCCAGTAAACCCAAGACAGGGGTGGCCTACAATGAGCAGTTCTTC. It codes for CASKPKTGVAYNEQFF.

The CDR3 region is CATSDYGTGAYNEQFF. In nucleotides, the CDR3 is TGTGCCACCAGTGACTACGGGACAGGGGCATACAATGAGCAGTTCTTC. This chain uses TRBV24-1 with TRBJ2-1; 10 bases are a match to TRBD1. Germline CDR1 reads KGHDR; CDR2 reads SFDVKD. This CDR3 region has 16 residues. After removal of 4 bases from V and 4 bases from J, the junction contained 6 bases not matched to a gene.

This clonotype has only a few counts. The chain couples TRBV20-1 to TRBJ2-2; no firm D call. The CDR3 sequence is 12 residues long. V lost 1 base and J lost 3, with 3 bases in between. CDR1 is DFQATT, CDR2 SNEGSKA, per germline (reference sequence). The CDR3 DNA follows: TGCAGTGCTAGAGGAGACACCGGGGAGCTGTTTTTT. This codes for CSARGDTGELFF.

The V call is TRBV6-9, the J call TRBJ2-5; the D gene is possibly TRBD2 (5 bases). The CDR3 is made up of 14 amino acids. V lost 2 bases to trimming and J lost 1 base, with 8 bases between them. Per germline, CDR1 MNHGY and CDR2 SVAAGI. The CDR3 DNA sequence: TGTGCCAGCAGTTATGTCGGGGTCCAAGAGACCCAGTACTTC. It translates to CASSYVGVQETQYF.

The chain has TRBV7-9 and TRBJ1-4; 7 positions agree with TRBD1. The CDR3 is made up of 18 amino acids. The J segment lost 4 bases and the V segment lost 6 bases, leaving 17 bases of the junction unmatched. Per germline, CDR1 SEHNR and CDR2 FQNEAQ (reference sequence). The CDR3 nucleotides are TGTGCCAGCAGTCCTGGAAGAGGGGGCGCGTTGCTTAATGAAAAACTGTTTTTT. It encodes CASSPGRGGALLNEKLFF.

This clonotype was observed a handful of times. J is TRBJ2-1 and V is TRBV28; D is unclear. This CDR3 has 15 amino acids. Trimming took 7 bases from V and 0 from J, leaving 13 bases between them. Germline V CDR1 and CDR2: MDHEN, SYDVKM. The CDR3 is CASIPTRSSYNEQFF. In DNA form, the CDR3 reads TGTGCCAGCATCCCGACGCGAAGCTCCTACAATGAGCAGTTCTTC.